One and the same sample provided the 3 T cell receptor beta chains below, sequenced in a study of patients and donors after allogeneic stem cell transplantation. TCRdb itself ran the RT-PCR reads through MiXCR, one entry per CDR3 protein. The sample lists roughly 230,000 distinct CDR3 sequences, 11% to 15% occurring once. Sequenced input: blood, either unsorted or a sorted T cell fraction (not recorded which). These receptors were obtained from a human donor who was either an allogeneic HSCT recipient or a stem cell or donor lymphocyte infusion donor (not recorded which). It is not recorded whose cells these are; they may come from a transplant donor.

The chain links TRBV20-1 to TRBJ1-5, with D unclear. With 0 bases removed from V and 2 bases from J, the gap between germline ends came to 5 bases. From germline, CDR1 is DFQATT and CDR2 SNEGSKA (reference sequence). The CDR3 runs to 13 residues. As DNA, the CDR3 is TGCAGTGCTAGAGAGTCGGGCAATCAGCCCCAGCATTTT. Translation gives CSARESGNQPQHF.

The gene calls are TRBV23-1 and TRBJ1-5; 8 positions match TRBD1. TRBV23-1 is classed as an ORF, of uncertain function. This CDR3 has 17 amino acids. With V trimmed by 6 bases and J by 9 bases, 19 bases remained unmatched. The CDR3 nucleotides read TGCGCCAGCAGCCTTTCTCCAAGGACAGGGCTCGATCTGCCCCAGCATTTT. Its protein is CASSLSPRTGLDLPQHF.

The gene calls are TRBV4-3 and TRBJ2-2; D is perhaps TRBD1 (6 bases). The CDR3 is made up of 18 amino acids. Germline V gene data show CDR1 as LGHNA and CDR2 as YSLEER. Between the trimmed V and J ends, which lost 2 bases and 0 bases, there was a span of 16 bases. The CDR3 region has the DNA TGCGCCAGCAGCCAACAACCGAGCAGGGGCGCGAACACCGGGGAGCTGTTTTTT. Its translation: CASSQQPSRGANTGELFF.